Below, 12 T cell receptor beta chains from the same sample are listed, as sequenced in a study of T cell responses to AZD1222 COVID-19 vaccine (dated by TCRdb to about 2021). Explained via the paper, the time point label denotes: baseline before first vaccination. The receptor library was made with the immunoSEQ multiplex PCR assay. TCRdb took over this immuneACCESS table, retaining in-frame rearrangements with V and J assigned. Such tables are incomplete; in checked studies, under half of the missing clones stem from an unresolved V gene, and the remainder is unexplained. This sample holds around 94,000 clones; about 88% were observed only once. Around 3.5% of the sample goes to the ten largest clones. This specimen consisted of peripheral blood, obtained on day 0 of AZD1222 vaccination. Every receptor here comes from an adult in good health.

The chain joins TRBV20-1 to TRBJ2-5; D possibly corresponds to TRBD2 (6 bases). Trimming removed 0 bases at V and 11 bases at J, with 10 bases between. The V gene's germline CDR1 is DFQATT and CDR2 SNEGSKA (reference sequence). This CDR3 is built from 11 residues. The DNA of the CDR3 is TGCAGTGCTAGAGATCCGGCGGGGCAGTACTTC. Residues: CSARDPAGQYF.

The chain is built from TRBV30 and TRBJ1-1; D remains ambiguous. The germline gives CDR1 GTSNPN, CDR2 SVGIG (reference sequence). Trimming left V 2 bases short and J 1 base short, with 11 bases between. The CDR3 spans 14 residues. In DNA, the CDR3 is TGTGCCTGGAGTCCCCGCGCGGGGAACACTGAAGCTTTCTTT. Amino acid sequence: CAWSPRAGNTEAFF. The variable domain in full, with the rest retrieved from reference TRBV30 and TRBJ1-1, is SQTIHQWPATLVQPVGSPLSLECTVEGTSNPNLYWYRQAAGRGLQLLFYSVGIGQISSEVPQNLSASRPQDRQFILSSKKLLLSDSGFYLCAWSPRAGNTEAFFGQGTRLTVV.

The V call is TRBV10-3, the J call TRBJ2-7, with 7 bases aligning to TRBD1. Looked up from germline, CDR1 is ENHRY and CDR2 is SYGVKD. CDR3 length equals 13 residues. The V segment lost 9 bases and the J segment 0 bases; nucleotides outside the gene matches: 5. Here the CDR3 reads CAIGTASSYEQYF. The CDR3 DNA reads TGTGCCATAGGGACAGCCTCCTCCTACGAGCAGTACTTC.

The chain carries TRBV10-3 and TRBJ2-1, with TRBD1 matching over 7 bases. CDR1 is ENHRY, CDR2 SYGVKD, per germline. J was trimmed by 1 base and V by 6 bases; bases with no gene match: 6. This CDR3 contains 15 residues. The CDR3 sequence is CAISGTRGSYNEQFF. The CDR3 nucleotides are TGTGCCATCAGCGGGACCAGGGGGTCCTACAATGAGCAGTTCTTC.

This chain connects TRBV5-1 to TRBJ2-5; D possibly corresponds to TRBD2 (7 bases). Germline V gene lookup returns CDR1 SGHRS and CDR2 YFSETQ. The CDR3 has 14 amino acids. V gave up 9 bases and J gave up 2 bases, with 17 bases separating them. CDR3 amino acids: CATQLGGGQETQYF. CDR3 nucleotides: TGCGCCACCCAACTAGGGGGGGGACAAGAGACCCAGTACTTC.

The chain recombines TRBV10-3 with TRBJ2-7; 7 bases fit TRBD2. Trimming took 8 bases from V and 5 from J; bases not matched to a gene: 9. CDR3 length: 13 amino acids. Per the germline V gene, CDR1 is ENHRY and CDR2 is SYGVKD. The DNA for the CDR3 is TGTGCCATCGGGGGGGGAGGGTTAGACGAGCAGTACTTC. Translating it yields CAIGGGGLDEQYF.

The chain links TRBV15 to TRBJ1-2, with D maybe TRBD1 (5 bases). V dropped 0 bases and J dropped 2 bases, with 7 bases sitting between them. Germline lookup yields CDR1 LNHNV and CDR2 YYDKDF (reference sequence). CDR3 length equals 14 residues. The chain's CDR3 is CATSRERQNYGYTF. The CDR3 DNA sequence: TGTGCCACCAGCAGAGAACGACAGAACTATGGCTACACCTTC.

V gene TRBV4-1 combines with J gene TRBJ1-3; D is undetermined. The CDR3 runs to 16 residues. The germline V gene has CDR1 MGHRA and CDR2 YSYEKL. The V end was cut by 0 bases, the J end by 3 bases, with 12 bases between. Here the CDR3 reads CASSQDPDLIGNTIYF. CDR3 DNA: TGCGCCAGCAGCCAAGACCCGGACCTAATTGGAAACACCATATATTTT.

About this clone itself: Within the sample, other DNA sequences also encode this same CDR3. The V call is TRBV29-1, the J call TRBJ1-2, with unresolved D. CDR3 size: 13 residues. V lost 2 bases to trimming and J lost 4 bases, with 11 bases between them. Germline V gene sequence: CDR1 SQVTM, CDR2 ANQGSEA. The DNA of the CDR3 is TGCAGCGTTGAATCAGGCAGAAGCTATGGCTACACCTTC. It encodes CSVESGRSYGYTF.

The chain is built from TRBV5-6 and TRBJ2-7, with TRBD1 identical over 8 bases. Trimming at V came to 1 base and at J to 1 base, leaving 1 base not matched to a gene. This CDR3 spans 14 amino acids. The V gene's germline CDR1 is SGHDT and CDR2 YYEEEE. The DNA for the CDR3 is TGTGCCAGCAGCTTGCAGGGGGCGTCCTACGAGCAGTACTTC. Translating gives CASSLQGASYEQYF. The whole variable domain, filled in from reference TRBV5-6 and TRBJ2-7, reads DAGVTQSPTHLIKTRGQQVTLRCSPKSGHDTVSWYQQALGQGPQFIFQYYEEEERQRGNFPDRFSGHQFPNYSSELNVNALLLGDSALYLCASSLQGASYEQYFGPGTRLTVT.

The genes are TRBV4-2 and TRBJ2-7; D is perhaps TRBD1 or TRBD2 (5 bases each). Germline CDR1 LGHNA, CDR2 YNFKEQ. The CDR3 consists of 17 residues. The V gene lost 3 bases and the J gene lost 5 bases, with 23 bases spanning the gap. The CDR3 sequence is CASSQGEEGTTKNEQYF. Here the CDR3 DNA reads TGTGCCAGCAGCCAGGGAGAGGAAGGGACCACGAAGAACGAGCAGTACTTC.

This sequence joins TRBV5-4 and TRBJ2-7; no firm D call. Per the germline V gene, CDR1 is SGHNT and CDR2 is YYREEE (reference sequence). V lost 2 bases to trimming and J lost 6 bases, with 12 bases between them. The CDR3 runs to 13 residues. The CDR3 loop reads CASSLNGESEQYF. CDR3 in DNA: TGTGCCAGCAGCTTAAACGGAGAGTCCGAGCAGTACTTC.